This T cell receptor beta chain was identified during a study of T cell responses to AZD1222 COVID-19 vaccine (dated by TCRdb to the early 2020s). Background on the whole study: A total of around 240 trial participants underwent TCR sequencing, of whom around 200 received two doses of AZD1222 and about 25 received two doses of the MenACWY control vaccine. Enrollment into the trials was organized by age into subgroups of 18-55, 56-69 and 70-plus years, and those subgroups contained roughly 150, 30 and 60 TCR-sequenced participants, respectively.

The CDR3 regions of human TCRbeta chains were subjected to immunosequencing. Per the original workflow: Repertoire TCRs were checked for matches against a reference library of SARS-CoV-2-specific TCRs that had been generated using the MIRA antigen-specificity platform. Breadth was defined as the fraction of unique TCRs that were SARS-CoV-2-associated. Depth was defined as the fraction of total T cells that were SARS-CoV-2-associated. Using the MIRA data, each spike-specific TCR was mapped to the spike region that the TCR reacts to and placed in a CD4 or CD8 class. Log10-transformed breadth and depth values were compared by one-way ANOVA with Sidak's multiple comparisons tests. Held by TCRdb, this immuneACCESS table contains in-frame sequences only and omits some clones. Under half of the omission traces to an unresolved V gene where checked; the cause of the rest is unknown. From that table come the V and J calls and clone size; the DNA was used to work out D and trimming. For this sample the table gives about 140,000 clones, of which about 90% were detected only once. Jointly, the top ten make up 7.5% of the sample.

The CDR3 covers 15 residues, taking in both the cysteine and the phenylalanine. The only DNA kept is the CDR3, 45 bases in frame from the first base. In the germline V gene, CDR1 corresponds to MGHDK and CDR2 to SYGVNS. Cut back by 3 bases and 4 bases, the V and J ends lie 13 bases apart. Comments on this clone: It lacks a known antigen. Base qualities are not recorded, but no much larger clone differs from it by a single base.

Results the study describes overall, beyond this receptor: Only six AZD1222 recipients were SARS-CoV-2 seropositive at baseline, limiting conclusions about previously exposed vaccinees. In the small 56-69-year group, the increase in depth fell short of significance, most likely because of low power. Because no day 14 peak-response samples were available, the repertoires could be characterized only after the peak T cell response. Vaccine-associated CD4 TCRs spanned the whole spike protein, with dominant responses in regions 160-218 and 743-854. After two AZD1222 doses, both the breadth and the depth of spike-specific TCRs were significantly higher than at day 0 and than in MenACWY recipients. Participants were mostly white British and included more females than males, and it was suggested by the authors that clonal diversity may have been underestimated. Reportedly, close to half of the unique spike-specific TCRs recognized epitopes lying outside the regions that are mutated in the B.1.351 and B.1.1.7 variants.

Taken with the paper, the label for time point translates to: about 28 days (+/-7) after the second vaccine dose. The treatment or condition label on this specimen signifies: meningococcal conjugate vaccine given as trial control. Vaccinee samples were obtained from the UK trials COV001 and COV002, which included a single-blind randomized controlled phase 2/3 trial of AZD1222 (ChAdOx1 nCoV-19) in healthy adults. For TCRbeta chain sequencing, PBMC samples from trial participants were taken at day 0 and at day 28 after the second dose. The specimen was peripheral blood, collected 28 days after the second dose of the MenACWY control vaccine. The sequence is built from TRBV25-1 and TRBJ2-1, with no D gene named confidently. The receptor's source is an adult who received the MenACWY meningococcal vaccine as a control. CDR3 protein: CASSDLGAQYNEQFF. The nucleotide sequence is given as TGTGCCAGCAGTGACCTTGGAGCCCAATACAATGAGCAGTTCTTC.